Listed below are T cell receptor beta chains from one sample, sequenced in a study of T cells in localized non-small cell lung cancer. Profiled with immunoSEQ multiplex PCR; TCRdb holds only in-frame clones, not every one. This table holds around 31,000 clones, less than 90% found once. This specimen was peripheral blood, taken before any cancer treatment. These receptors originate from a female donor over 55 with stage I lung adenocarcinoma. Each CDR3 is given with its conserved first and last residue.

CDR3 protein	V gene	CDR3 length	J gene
CAGTETVNYGYTF	TRBV30	13	TRBJ1-2
CASKQGSRMNTEAFF	TRBV7-2	15	TRBJ1-1
CASRPPTRTYEQYF	TRBV28	14	TRBJ2-7
CASSYIPGSNQPQHF	TRBV7-2	15	TRBJ1-5
CASSYVWGPKNIQYF	TRBV6-6	15	TRBJ2-4
CASSLSLDGTEAFF	TRBV28	14	TRBJ1-1
CASSVGTSDQETQYF	TRBV9	15	TRBJ2-5
CASSIGGTSVHEQFF	TRBV19	15	TRBJ2-1
CASTNIDTPNQPQHF	TRBV19	15	TRBJ1-5
CASSLDGGRIYNEQFF	TRBV5-1	16	TRBJ2-1
CASSVLLGGGSTDTQYF	TRBV9	17	TRBJ2-3
CASSNPGRYYGYTF	TRBV19	14	TRBJ1-2
CASSERGGTSTDTQYF	TRBV6-1	16	TRBJ2-3
CASSLPGPRHEAFF	TRBV18	14	TRBJ1-1
CASGGLVSNEQFF	TRBV12-5	13	TRBJ2-1
CASSFRLKAGGTEAFF	TRBV5-6	16	TRBJ1-1
CSVADSLQETQYF	TRBV29-1	13	TRBJ2-5
CASSLTGSQPQHF	TRBV2	13	TRBJ1-5
CASSPGQGFSSYEQYF	TRBV18	16	TRBJ2-7
CASSINVRAGQPQHF	TRBV19	15	TRBJ1-5
CASKLDGGLETQYF	TRBV5-4	14	TRBJ2-5
CASSRLAENTGELFF	TRBV7-7	15	TRBJ2-2
CASSLQGTSRGYDEQFF	TRBV5-1	17	TRBJ2-1
CASSLMQHTDTQYF	TRBV5-1	14	TRBJ2-3
CASSPTAGRETQYF	TRBV5-4	14	TRBJ2-5
CASTGGVSGYTF	TRBV27	12	TRBJ1-2
CASSLMGGNEQFF	TRBV9	13	TRBJ2-1